One and the same sample provided the 3 T cell receptor beta chains below, sequenced in a study of blood T cell repertoires in COVID-19. The repertoire was sequenced with immunoSEQ multiplex PCR; TCRdb's copy has only in-frame clones and lacks some. The data contain approximately 210,000 clones, about 84% of them singletons. The sequenced sample was PBMCs or T cells enriched from blood (not recorded which). The origin of the receptors is a man aged 30 to 39 with acute COVID-19.

This clone was counted between two and nine times. The rearrangement joins TRBV7-2 to TRBJ1-1, with TRBD1 as a possible D gene (5 bases). CDR3 length equals 15 residues. The V gene lost 2 bases and the J gene lost 1 base, with 11 bases spanning the gap. Germline V lookup: CDR1 SGHTA, CDR2 FQGNSA. CDR3: CASSLLGGSNTEAFF. The DNA for the CDR3 is TGTGCCAGCAGCTTACTGGGGGGTTCGAACACTGAAGCTTTCTTT. Based on the CDR3 plus reference TRBV7-2 and TRBJ1-1, the full variable domain is GAGVSQSPSNKVTEKGKDVELRCDPISGHTALYWYRQSLGQGLEFLIYFQGNSAPDKSGLPSDRFSAERTGGSVSTLTIQRTQQEDSAVYLCASSLLGGSNTEAFFGQGTRLTVV.

The rearrangement uses TRBV7-9 and TRBJ2-7; 8 bases line up with TRBD1. J was trimmed by 7 bases and V by 5 bases; bases with no gene match: 7. Germline CDR1 and CDR2: SEHNR and FQNEAQ (reference sequence). This CDR3 spans 13 amino acids. The CDR3 spells CASSQDRDSEQYF. CDR3 DNA: TGTGCCAGCAGCCAGGACAGGGACTCTGAGCAGTACTTC.

The J gene is TRBJ2-3, the V gene TRBV5-1; D perhaps matches TRBD1 (6 bases). In germline, CDR1 is SGHRS, CDR2 YFSETQ. Trimming shortened V by 7 bases and J by 3 bases, and 12 bases separated the two germline ends. The CDR3 is made up of 13 amino acids. The CDR3 sequence: CASGQGSTDTQYF. The CDR3 DNA reads TGCGCCAGCGGTCAGGGGAGTACAGATACGCAGTATTTT.